This entry lists 24 T cell receptor beta chains sequenced from one sample in a study of blood T cell repertoires in COVID-19 (dated by TCRdb to 2020 to 2022). Library generation was performed with the immunoSEQ multiplex PCR assay. The table comes from immuneACCESS by way of TCRdb, which keeps in-frame sequences with V and J called. Part of the clones is missing from these tables; in studies checked, under half for an unresolved V gene and the rest for unknown reasons. In this sample the table shows some 330,000 clones, 92% of which occur a single time. The ten largest clonotypes hold about a fifth of the sample. The sequencing sample was made of PBMCs or T cells enriched from blood (not recorded which). The receptors were gathered from a woman under 40 who had recovered from COVID-19.

This chain joins TRBV3-1 (or the pseudogene TRBV3-2) and TRBJ1-1; no firm D call. The CDR3 runs 14 residues. V dropped 0 bases and J dropped 3 bases, with 8 bases sitting between them. Per the germline V gene, CDR1 is LGHDT and CDR2 is YNNKEL (reference sequence). The CDR3: CASSQEAGYTEAFF. CDR3 DNA: TGTGCCAGCAGCCAAGAGGCGGGCTACACTGAAGCTTTCTTT.

J is TRBJ2-3 and V is TRBV5-4, with 11 bases matching TRBD2. Germline V gene sequence: CDR1 SGHNT, CDR2 YYREEE (reference sequence). The CDR3 is made up of 16 amino acids. The junction had 4 bases not matched to a gene; V was cut back by 4 bases and J by 0 bases. The CDR3 reads CASSRLAGTSTDTQYF. CDR3 bases: TGTGCCAGCAGCAGACTAGCGGGGACTAGCACAGATACGCAGTATTTT.

The CDR3 coding sequence is TGTGCCAGCAGGGTGGGACAGGGGGCCTGGGGCTACACCTTC. Amino acid sequence: CASRVGQGAWGYTF. The chain joins TRBV28 to TRBJ1-2; TRBD1 matches at 12 bases. CDR3 length: 14 amino acids. The germline gives CDR1 MDHEN, CDR2 SYDVKM. With 6 bases clipped from V and 8 bases from J, the junction kept 7 bases outside the gene matches.

The chain carries TRBV19 and TRBJ2-7; no clear D gene. This CDR3 region has 14 residues. With 3 bases removed from V and 4 bases from J, the gap between germline ends came to 13 bases. Germline CDR1 LNHDA, CDR2 SQIVND (reference sequence). The CDR3 region has the DNA TGTGCCAGTAGTATGGGCCAGATTCCTTACGAGCAGTACTTC. It specifies CASSMGQIPYEQYF.

The chain uses TRBV7-9 and TRBJ1-4; 7 nucleotides align to TRBD1. CDR1 and CDR2 (germline): SEHNR, FQNEAQ (reference sequence). The CDR3 loop spans 15 amino acids. After removal of 5 bases from V and 4 bases from J, the junction contained 7 bases not matched to a gene. DNA of the CDR3: TGTGCCAGCAGCCGGGGACAGTCGGTTAATGAAAAACTGTTTTTT. As protein: CASSRGQSVNEKLFF.

The gene calls are TRBV4-2 and TRBJ1-2; possible D gene TRBD1, 6 bases. Between the trimmed V and J ends, which lost 4 bases and 0 bases, there was a span of 12 bases. This CDR3 is 15 amino acids long. Germline V gene lookup returns CDR1 LGHNA and CDR2 YNFKEQ. Here the CDR3 DNA reads TGTGCCAGCAGCCCACAGGGATCTACTAACTATGGCTACACCTTC. Translated: CASSPQGSTNYGYTF.

DNA of the CDR3: TGTGCCAGCAGCCTAACCCGGGACAGGTCCTACGAGCAGTACTTC. Translation gives CASSLTRDRSYEQYF. The chain carries TRBV11-3 and TRBJ2-7; 8 bases align to TRBD1. This CDR3 is 15 amino acids long. J gave up 1 base and V 5 bases, and 7 bases lay outside the gene matches. Germline lookup yields CDR1 SGHNT and CDR2 YENEEA.

The chain joins TRBV9 to TRBJ2-1; D unresolved. This CDR3 spans 14 amino acids. CDR1 is SGDLS, CDR2 YYNGEE, per germline. V shed 0 bases and J shed 3 bases, with 7 bases lying between them. The CDR3 nucleotides read TGTGCCAGCAGCGTAGATCCCGGCTACAATGAGCAGTTCTTC. This encodes CASSVDPGYNEQFF.

J is TRBJ1-1 and V is TRBV7-2, with unresolved D. Germline assignment: CDR1 SGHTA and CDR2 FQGNSA. CDR3 length equals 11 residues. V lost 1 base, J lost 7 bases, and 4 bases lay in between. CDR3 DNA sequence: TGTGCCAGCAGCTTAGGCGATGAAGCTTTCTTT. It specifies CASSLGDEAFF. Together with reference TRBV7-2 and TRBJ1-1, the CDR3 gives the full variable domain: GAGVSQSPSNKVTEKGKDVELRCDPISGHTALYWYRQSLGQGLEFLIYFQGNSAPDKSGLPSDRFSAERTGGSVSTLTIQRTQQEDSAVYLCASSLGDEAFFGQGTRLTVV.

V is TRBV5-4 and J is TRBJ1-5, with a tentative D call TRBD1 (5 bases). V lost 5 bases to trimming and J lost 8 bases, with 17 bases between them. Per the germline V gene, CDR1 is SGHNT and CDR2 is YYREEE (reference sequence). This CDR3 is built from 14 residues. CDR3 sequence (DNA): TGTGCCAGCAGAGTTTTGGGGGGGGGAGAGCCCCAGCATTTT. Translated, it gives CASRVLGGGEPQHF.

The chain employs TRBV11-3 and TRBJ1-5, with TRBD1 matching 7 bases. Germline trimming cut 4 bases from V and 4 bases from J; bases unmatched to any gene: 1. The CDR3 sequence is 13 residues long. The V gene's germline CDR1 is SGHNT and CDR2 YENEEA. CDR3 sequence (DNA): TGTGCCAGCAGCTCAGGGGGGAATCAGCCCCAGCATTTT. Translated, it gives CASSSGGNQPQHF.

The gene calls are TRBV6-5 and TRBJ1-1; D not certain. Germline CDR1 and CDR2: MNHEY and SVGAGI. The germline V and J ends were trimmed by 0 bases and 1 base, with 9 bases remaining between them. CDR3 length: 15 residues. CDR3 DNA: TGTGCCAGCAGTTACTCGAAAGGAGCGAACACTGAAGCTTTCTTT. It encodes CASSYSKGANTEAFF.

The rearrangement uses TRBV5-4 and TRBJ2-6, with a tentative D call TRBD2 (5 bases). The CDR3 runs 16 residues. V was trimmed by 5 bases and J by 0 bases, leaving 12 bases between them. Germline V lookup: CDR1 SGHNT, CDR2 YYREEE (reference sequence). Here the CDR3 DNA reads TGTGCCAGCAGGGCGGGCTCGAACTCTGGGGCCAACGTCCTGACTTTC. It codes for CASRAGSNSGANVLTF.

V is TRBV7-9 and J is TRBJ2-3; D is undetermined. From germline, CDR1 is SEHNR and CDR2 FQNEAQ (reference sequence). This CDR3 comprises 13 residues. Deletions cut 0 bases from V and 4 bases from J, with 5 bases between. In DNA, the CDR3 is TGTGCCAGCAGCTTAGCCGAGGCAGATACGCAGTATTTT. Translating gives CASSLAEADTQYF.

J is TRBJ1-2 and V is TRBV2, with TRBD1 identical over 11 bases. Losses at the gene ends were 11 bases for V and 7 bases for J; bases not matched to a gene: 3. The CDR3 covers 11 residues. Looked up from germline, CDR1 is SNHLY and CDR2 is FYNNEI. In nucleotides, the CDR3 is TGTGCCTCCGGGACAGGGGGTGGCTACACCTTC. Translated: CASGTGGGYTF.

V usage is TRBV6-2 or TRBV6-3 and J usage is TRBJ2-7; 9 nucleotides align to TRBD2. Germline CDR1 is MNHEY and CDR2 is SVGEGT. The ends lost 2 bases at V and 0 bases at J; junction bases unmatched: 17. The CDR3 runs to 20 residues. The CDR3 protein is CASSYVSWSVKREASYEQYF. CDR3 in DNA: TGTGCCAGCAGTTACGTTTCCTGGAGCGTTAAGCGGGAGGCCTCCTACGAGCAGTACTTC.

The chain has TRBV19 and TRBJ1-2, with D maybe TRBD1 (6 bases). CDR1 and CDR2 from the germline V gene are LNHDA and SQIVND (reference sequence). The V gene lost 1 base and the J gene lost 5 bases, with 8 bases spanning the gap. CDR3 length: 13 residues. The CDR3, as DNA: TGTGCCAGTAGTATAGGGACAGCTTATGGCTACACCTTC. It yields the protein CASSIGTAYGYTF.

The chain has TRBV28 and TRBJ2-1, with no clear D. From germline, CDR1 is MDHEN and CDR2 SYDVKM. Trimming shortened V by 3 bases and J by 10 bases, and 13 bases separated the two germline ends. The CDR3 consists of 13 residues. Here the CDR3 reads CASSLTLLGEQFF. The DNA for the CDR3 is TGTGCCAGCAGTTTGACTCTTTTAGGAGAGCAGTTCTTC.

This chain links TRBV6-5 with TRBJ2-7; D ambiguous. Germline CDR1 reads MNHEY; CDR2 reads SVGAGI. This CDR3 spans 11 amino acids. Trimming removed 5 bases from V and 6 bases from J, with 8 bases in between. The CDR3 DNA follows: TGTGCCAGCAGTCTCCCGGGCGAGCAGTACTTC. Amino acid sequence: CASSLPGEQYF.

This chain joins TRBV6-2 or TRBV6-3 and TRBJ1-1; possibly TRBD1 for D (6 bases). Germline V gene data show CDR1 as MNHEY and CDR2 as SVGEGT. Trimming removed 6 bases at V and 8 bases at J, with 13 bases between. The CDR3 contains 12 residues. The CDR3 bases are TGTGCCAGCAGCACAGGACAGCGGGAAGCTTTCTTT. Amino acid sequence: CASSTGQREAFF.

The chain combines TRBV5-1 with TRBJ1-2, with D possibly matching TRBD1 (5 bases). The ends were cut back, 0 bases at V and 8 bases at J, with 11 bases in the middle. Germline CDR1 SGHRS, CDR2 YFSETQ. There are 13 residues in the CDR3. CDR3 bases: TGCGCCAGCAGCTTGGCCGAAGGGGAAGGCTACACCTTC. It codes for CASSLAEGEGYTF.

The sample holds one count of this clone. This chain connects TRBV19 to TRBJ1-2; TRBD1 matches at 9 bases. J gave up 4 bases and V 9 bases, and 15 bases lay outside the gene matches. The V gene's germline CDR1 is LNHDA and CDR2 SQIVND (reference sequence). The length of the CDR3 is 16 residues. CDR3 sequence: CASRSGQGAVSYGYTF. The CDR3 DNA follows: TGTGCCAGCCGGTCGGGACAGGGAGCGGTTAGCTATGGCTACACCTTC.

The chain combines TRBV28 with TRBJ1-1, with TRBD1 identical over 8 bases. There are 15 residues in the CDR3. The J segment lost 0 bases and the V segment lost 4 bases, leaving 4 bases of the junction unmatched. Germline V CDR1 and CDR2: MDHEN, SYDVKM. The CDR3 DNA sequence: TGTGCCAGCAGTTCAGGGGGCGCAATGAACACTGAAGCTTTCTTT. This gives the protein CASSSGGAMNTEAFF.

The gene calls are TRBV12-3 or TRBV12-4 and TRBJ1-5; 7 nucleotides line up with TRBD1. With V trimmed by 6 bases and J by 4 bases, 3 bases remained unmatched. The CDR3 has 13 residues. CDR3 region: CASSPGGNQPQHF. The CDR3 DNA is TGTGCCAGCAGCCCAGGGGGGAATCAGCCCCAGCATTTT.